This T cell receptor (beta chain) was documented in a study of CD8 T cells in ankylosing spondylitis. Study results and caveats: In ankylosing spondylitis blood, a motif of seven to nine highly homologous TCR beta variants appeared characteristic. Matched synovial fluid from ankylosing spondylitis patients was reported to be enriched for disease-linked clones.

About this clonotype itself: Its cognate antigen is unknown.

With molecular barcodes, quantitative 5'-RACE was used to make the TCR beta libraries. TCRdb ran MiXCR on the 5' RACE reads and lists one entry per CDR3 protein. Found here are fewer than 250,000 distinct CDR3 sequences, approximately 24% of them singletons; the top ten hold approximately 6.6%. V lost 3 bases to trimming and J lost 4 bases; unmatched junction nucleotides: 4. This CDR3 has 14 residues. Germline lookup yields CDR1 SQVTM and CDR2 ANQGSEA. This sequence was found in a male donor with ankylosing spondylitis or in good health (not recorded which). The chain is built from TRBV29-1 and TRBJ2-2, with 8 positions matching TRBD1. The source material was blood, either unsorted or a sorted T cell fraction (not recorded which). The CDR3 spells CSVEPDRGTGELFF. CDR3 sequence (DNA): TGCAGCGTTGAGCCAGACAGGGGCACCGGGGAGCTGTTTTTT.